Listed below are T cell receptor beta chains from one sample, sequenced in a study of blood T cell repertoires in COVID-19. The repertoire was sequenced with immunoSEQ multiplex PCR; TCRdb's copy has only in-frame clones and lacks some. This table holds approximately 80,000 clones, 75% to 90% found once. Sequenced sample: peripheral blood. Receptors were obtained from a human donor in a cohort sampled during active COVID-19. The CDR3 runs from the conserved cysteine through the conserved F or W. Each record gives: J gene, D gene, clone size, V gene, CDR3 length, CDR3 protein, CDR3 DNA. D genes are given only for firm matches. Clone size appears in some rows only: once, few, many, or a class for an expanded clone.

J: TRBJ2-1
D: TRBD2
size: .
V: TRBV9
length: 15
CDR3: CASSVAQRGWAEQFF
DNA: TGTGCCAGCAGCGTAGCGCAGCGGGGATGGGCTGAGCAGTTCTTC

J: TRBJ2-6
D: TRBD1
size: once
V: TRBV4-1
length: 21
CDR3: CASSQGWGTDLLESGANVLTF
DNA: TGCGCCAGCAGCCAAGGTTGGGGGACAGACCTCTTGGAGTCTGGGGCCAACGTCCTGACTTTC

J: TRBJ2-1
D: TRBD1
size: .
V: TRBV4-1
length: 16
CDR3: CASSQDPGGRNNEQFF
DNA: TGCGCCAGCAGCCAAGATCCAGGGGGCCGAAACAATGAGCAGTTCTTC

J: TRBJ1-3
D: .
size: .
V: TRBV19
length: 12
CDR3: CASSTSGNTIYF
DNA: TGTGCCAGTAGTACGAGTGGAAACACCATATATTTT

J: TRBJ2-2
D: TRBD1
size: once
V: TRBV9
length: 15
CDR3: CASSARTGETGELFF
DNA: TGTGCCAGCAGCGCCCGGACAGGGGAGACCGGGGAGCTGTTTTTT

J: TRBJ1-6
D: .
size: once
V: TRBV14
length: 15
CDR3: CASSQQWGGNSPLHF
DNA: TGTGCCAGCAGCCAGCAGTGGGGGGGCAATTCACCCCTCCACTTT

J: TRBJ1-4
D: TRBD1
size: .
V: TRBV7-9
length: 14
CDR3: CASSWTGVGEKLFF
DNA: TGTGCCAGCAGCTGGACAGGGGTCGGAGAAAAACTGTTTTTT

J: TRBJ1-6
D: .
size: .
V: TRBV2
length: 15
CDR3: CASSERGGVNSPLHF
DNA: TGTGCCAGCAGTGAAAGAGGGGGAGTTAATTCACCCCTCCACTTT

J: TRBJ1-2
D: .
size: once
V: TRBV10-3
length: 15
CDR3: CAISERSGQTYGYTF
DNA: TGTGCCATCAGTGAACGGTCCGGACAGACATATGGCTACACCTTC

J: TRBJ1-3
D: TRBD1
size: .
V: TRBV19
length: 13
CDR3: CASLDRWGDTIYF
DNA: TGTGCCAGTCTGGACAGGTGGGGGGACACCATATATTTT

J: TRBJ1-2
D: .
size: .
V: TRBV18
length: 14
CDR3: CASSPARVDYGYTF
DNA: TGTGCCAGCTCACCAGCCAGGGTAGACTATGGCTACACCTTC

J: TRBJ1-6
D: .
size: .
V: TRBV18
length: 16
CDR3: CASSPGGNSYNSPLHF
DNA: TGTGCCAGCTCACCTGGAGGGAACTCCTATAATTCACCCCTCCACTTT

J: TRBJ2-7
D: .
size: .
V: TRBV7-8
length: 14
CDR3: CASSLRALVYEQYF
DNA: TGTGCCAGCAGCTTACGAGCACTAGTCTACGAGCAGTACTTC

J: TRBJ2-5
D: TRBD1
size: .
V: TRBV5-1
length: 16
CDR3: CASSSGQGGDQETQYF
DNA: TGCGCCAGCAGTTCGGGACAGGGAGGAGACCAAGAGACCCAGTACTTC

J: TRBJ1-2
D: TRBD1
size: .
V: TRBV7-3
length: 14
CDR3: CASSLSRTGTGYTF
DNA: TGTGCCAGCAGCTTAAGTCGGACAGGGACTGGCTACACCTTC

J: TRBJ2-5
D: TRBD2
size: .
V: TRBV18
length: 15
CDR3: CASSTTSGAGETQYF
DNA: TGTGCCAGCTCAACCACTAGCGGGGCTGGGGAGACCCAGTACTTC

J: TRBJ2-7
D: .
size: .
V: TRBV7-2
length: 14
CDR3: CASSPSGSPYEQYF
DNA: TGTGCCAGCAGCCCCTCAGGCAGTCCCTACGAGCAGTACTTC

J: TRBJ2-3
D: TRBD2
size: .
V: TRBV24-1
length: 17
CDR3: CATSDRTSGGSTDTQYF
DNA: TGTGCCACCAGTGACCGGACTAGCGGGGGTAGCACAGATACGCAGTATTTT

J: TRBJ2-6
D: .
size: .
V: TRBV7-3
length: 13
CDR3: CASSHSGANVLTF
DNA: TGTGCCAGCAGCCACTCTGGGGCCAACGTCCTGACTTTC

J: TRBJ1-4
D: .
size: .
V: TRBV3-1/TRBV3-2
length: 15
CDR3: CASSQAPEGEEKLFF
DNA: TGTGCCAGCAGCCAAGCACCTGAAGGGGAAGAAAAACTGTTTTTT

J: TRBJ1-2
D: .
size: .
V: TRBV7-8
length: 13
CDR3: CASSPRGSWGYTF
DNA: TGTGCCAGCAGCCCGCGGGGGTCATGGGGCTACACCTTC

J: TRBJ2-5
D: TRBD2
size: .
V: TRBV4-1
length: 16
CDR3: CASSQKAGGPRETQYF
DNA: TGCGCCAGCAGCCAAAAAGCGGGGGGGCCTAGGGAGACCCAGTACTTC

J: TRBJ2-7
D: .
size: .
V: TRBV11-2
length: 13
CDR3: CASSLIGTYEQYF
DNA: TGTGCCAGCAGCTTGATCGGGACCTACGAGCAGTACTTC

J: TRBJ1-6
D: TRBD1
size: .
V: TRBV15
length: 16
CDR3: CATSRGSDRGSSPLHF
DNA: TGTGCCACCAGCAGAGGGTCGGACAGGGGAAGTTCACCCCTCCACTTT

J: TRBJ2-5
D: .
size: .
V: TRBV11-3
length: 13
CDR3: CASSSQFQETQYF
DNA: TGTGCCAGCAGCTCACAGTTCCAAGAGACCCAGTACTTC

J: TRBJ2-3
D: TRBD2
size: .
V: TRBV6-5
length: 13
CDR3: CASGAGEGNTQYF
DNA: TGTGCCAGCGGGGCGGGGGAAGGAAATACGCAGTATTTT

J: TRBJ1-2
D: .
size: .
V: TRBV6-1
length: 13
CDR3: CASSDTYLYGYTF
DNA: TGTGCCAGCAGTGATACCTACCTCTATGGCTACACCTTC

J: TRBJ1-2
D: .
size: .
V: TRBV24-1
length: 12
CDR3: CATSESGVGYTF
DNA: TGTGCCACCAGTGAGTCAGGGGTTGGCTACACCTTC

J: TRBJ1-5
D: .
size: once
V: TRBV5-1
length: 15
CDR3: CASSLGSGGNQPQHF
DNA: TGCGCCAGCAGCTTGGGATCGGGTGGCAATCAGCCCCAGCATTTT